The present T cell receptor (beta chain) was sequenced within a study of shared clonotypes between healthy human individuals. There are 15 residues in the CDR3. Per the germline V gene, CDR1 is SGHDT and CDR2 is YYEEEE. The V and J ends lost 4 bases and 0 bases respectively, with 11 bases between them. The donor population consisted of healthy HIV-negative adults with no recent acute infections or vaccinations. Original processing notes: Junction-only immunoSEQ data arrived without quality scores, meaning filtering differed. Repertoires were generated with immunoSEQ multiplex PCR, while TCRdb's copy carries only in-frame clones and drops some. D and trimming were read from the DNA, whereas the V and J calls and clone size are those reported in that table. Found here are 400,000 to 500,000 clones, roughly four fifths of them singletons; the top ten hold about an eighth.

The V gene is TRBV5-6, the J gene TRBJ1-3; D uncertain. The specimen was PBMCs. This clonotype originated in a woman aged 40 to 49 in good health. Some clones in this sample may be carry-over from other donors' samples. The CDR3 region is CASSLGLDSGNTIYF. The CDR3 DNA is TGTGCCAGCAGCCTAGGGTTGGACTCTGGAAACACCATATATTTT.